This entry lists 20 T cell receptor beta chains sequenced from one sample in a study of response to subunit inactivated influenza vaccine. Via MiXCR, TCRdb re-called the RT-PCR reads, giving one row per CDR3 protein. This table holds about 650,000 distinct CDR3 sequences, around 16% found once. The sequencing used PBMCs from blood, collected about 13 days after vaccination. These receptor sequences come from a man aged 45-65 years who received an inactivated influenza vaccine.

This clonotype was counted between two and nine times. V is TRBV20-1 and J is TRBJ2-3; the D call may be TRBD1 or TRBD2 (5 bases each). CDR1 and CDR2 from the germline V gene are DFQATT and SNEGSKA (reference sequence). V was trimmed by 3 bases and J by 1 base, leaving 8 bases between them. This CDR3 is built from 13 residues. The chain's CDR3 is CSASVGGTDTQYF. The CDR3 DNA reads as TGCAGTGCTAGCGTGGGGGGCACAGATACGCAGTATTTT.

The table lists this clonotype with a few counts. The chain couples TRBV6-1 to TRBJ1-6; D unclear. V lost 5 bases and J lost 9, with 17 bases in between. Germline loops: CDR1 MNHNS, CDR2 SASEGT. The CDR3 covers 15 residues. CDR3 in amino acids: CASSKLRQDSSPLHF. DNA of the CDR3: TGTGCCAGCAGTAAACTCAGACAAGATAGTTCACCCCTCCACTTT.

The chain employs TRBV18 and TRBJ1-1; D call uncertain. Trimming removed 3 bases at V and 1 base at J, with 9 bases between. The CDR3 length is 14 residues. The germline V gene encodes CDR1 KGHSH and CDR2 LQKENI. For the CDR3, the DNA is TGTGCCAGCTCACCCGCCCCCACGAACACTGAAGCTTTCTTT. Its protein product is CASSPAPTNTEAFF.

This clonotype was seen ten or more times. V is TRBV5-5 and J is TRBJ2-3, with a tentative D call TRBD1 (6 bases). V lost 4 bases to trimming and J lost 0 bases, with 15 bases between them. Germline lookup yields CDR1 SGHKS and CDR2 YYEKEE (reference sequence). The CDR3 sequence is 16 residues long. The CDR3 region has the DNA TGTGCCAGCAGCCTCCTGACAGGAATTAGCACAGATACGCAGTATTTT. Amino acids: CASSLLTGISTDTQYF.

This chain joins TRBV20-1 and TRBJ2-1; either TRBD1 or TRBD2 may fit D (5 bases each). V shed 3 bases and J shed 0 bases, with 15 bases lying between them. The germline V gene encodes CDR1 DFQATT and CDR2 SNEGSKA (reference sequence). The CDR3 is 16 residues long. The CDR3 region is CSASSPGPTSYNEQFF. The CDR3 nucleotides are TGCAGTGCTAGCTCCCCGGGACCGACCTCCTACAATGAGCAGTTCTTC.

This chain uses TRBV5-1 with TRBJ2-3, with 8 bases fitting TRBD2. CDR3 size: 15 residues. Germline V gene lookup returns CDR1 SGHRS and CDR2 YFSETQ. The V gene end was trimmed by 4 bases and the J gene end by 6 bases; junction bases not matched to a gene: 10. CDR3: CASSPPGTRRDTQYF. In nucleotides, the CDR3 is TGCGCCAGCAGCCCCCCCGGGACTAGGCGGGATACGCAGTATTTT.

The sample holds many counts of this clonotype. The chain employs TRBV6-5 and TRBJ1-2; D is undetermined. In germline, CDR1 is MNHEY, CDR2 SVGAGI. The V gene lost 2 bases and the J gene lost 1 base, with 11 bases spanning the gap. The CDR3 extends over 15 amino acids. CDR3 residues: CASSYGTVSNYGYTF. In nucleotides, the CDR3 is TGTGCCAGCAGTTACGGCACAGTCAGTAACTATGGCTACACCTTC.

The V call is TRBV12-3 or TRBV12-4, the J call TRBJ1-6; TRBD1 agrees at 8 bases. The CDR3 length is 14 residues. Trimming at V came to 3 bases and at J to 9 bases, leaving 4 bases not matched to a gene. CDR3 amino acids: CASSFNRGGSPLHF. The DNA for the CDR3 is TGTGCCAGCAGTTTCAACAGGGGGGGTTCACCCCTCCACTTT.

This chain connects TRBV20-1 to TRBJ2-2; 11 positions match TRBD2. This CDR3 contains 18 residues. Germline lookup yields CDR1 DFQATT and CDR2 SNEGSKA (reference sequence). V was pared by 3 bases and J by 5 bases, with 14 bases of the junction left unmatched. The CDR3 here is CSASKSGLAGGATGELFF. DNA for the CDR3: TGCAGTGCTAGCAAATCTGGGCTAGCGGGGGGCGCGACCGGGGAGCTGTTTTTT.

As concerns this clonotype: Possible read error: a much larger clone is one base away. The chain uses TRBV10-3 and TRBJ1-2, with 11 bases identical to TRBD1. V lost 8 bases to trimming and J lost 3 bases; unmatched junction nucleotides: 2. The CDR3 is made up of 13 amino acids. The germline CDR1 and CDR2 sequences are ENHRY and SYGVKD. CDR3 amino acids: CAISGQGDYGYTF. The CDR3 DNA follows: TGTGCCATCTCGGGACAGGGGGACTATGGCTACACCTTC.

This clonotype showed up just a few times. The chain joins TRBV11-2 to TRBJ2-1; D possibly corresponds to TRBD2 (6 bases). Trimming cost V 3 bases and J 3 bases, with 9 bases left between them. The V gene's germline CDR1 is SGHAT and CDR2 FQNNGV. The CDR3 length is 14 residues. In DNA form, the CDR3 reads TGTGCCAGCAGCTTCCGCGGGAACTACAATGAGCAGTTCTTC. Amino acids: CASSFRGNYNEQFF.

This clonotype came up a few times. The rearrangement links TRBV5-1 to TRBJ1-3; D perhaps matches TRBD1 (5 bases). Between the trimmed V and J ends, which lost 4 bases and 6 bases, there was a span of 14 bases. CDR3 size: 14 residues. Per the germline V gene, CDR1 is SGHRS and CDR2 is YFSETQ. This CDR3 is CASSRGGEENTIYF. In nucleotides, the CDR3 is TGCGCCAGCAGCCGGGGAGGGGAGGAAAACACCATATATTTT. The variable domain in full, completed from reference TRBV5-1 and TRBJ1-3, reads KAGVTQTPRYLIKTRGQQVTLSCSPISGHRSVSWYQQTPGQGLQFLFEYFSETQRNKGNFPGRFSGRQFSNSRSEMNVSTLELGDSALYLCASSRGGEENTIYFGEGSWLTVV.

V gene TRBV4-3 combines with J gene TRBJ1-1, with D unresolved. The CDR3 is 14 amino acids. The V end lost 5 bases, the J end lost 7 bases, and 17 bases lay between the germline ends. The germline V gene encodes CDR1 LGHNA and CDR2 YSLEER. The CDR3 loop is CASSYGSLLSEAFF. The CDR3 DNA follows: TGCGCCAGCAGCTATGGCTCTTTGCTGAGTGAAGCTTTCTTT.

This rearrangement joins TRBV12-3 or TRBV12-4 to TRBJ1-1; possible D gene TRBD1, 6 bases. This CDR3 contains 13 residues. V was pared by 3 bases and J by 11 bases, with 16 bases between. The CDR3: CASSLVPGTPAFF. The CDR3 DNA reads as TGTGCCAGCAGTTTGGTCCCCGGGACACCGGCTTTCTTT.

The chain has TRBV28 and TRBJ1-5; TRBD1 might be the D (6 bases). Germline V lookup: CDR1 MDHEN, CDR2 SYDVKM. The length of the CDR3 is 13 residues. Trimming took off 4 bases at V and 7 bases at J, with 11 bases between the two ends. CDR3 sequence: CASSSEGVQPQHF. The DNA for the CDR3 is TGTGCCAGCAGTTCCGAGGGGGTGCAGCCCCAGCATTTT.

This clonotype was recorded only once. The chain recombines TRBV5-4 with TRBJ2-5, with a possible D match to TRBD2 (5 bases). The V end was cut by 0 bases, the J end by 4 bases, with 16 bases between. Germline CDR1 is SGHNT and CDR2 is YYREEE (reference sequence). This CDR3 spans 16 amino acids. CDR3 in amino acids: CASSLAVSGWGETQYF. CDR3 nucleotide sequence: TGTGCCAGCAGCTTGGCCGTGAGCGGCTGGGGAGAGACCCAGTACTTC.

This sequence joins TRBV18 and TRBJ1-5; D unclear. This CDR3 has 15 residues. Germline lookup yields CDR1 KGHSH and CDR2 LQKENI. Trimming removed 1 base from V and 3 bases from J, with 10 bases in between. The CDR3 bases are TGTGCCAGCTCACCACGCGGCCAATTCAATCAGCCCCAGCATTTT. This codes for CASSPRGQFNQPQHF.

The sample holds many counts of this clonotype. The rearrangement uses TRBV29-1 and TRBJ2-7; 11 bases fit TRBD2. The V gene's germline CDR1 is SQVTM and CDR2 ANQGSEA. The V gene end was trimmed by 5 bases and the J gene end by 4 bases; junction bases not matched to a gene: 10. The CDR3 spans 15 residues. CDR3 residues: CSVLKLAGVRYEQYF. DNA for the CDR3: TGCAGCGTTCTAAAACTAGCGGGGGTCAGGTACGAGCAGTACTTC.

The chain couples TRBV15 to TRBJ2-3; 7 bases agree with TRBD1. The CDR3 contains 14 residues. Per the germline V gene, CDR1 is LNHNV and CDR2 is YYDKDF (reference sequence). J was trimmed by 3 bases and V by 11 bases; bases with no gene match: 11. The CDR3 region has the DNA TGTGCCTCCCAGGGGGACGAAGAAACAGATACGCAGTATTTT. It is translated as CASQGDEETDTQYF.

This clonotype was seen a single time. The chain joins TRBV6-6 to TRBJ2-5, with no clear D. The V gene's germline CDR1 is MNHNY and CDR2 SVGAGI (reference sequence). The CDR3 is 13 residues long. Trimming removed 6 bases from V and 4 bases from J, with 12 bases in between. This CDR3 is CASSSQVGETQYF. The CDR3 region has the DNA TGTGCCAGCAGCAGTCAGGTGGGAGAGACCCAGTACTTC.